Listed below are T cell receptor beta chains from one sample, sequenced in a study of CD8+ T cells in alopecia areata. Data came from immunoSEQ multiplex PCR; TCRdb stores just in-frame clones and leaves some out. Of about 130,000 clones in the sample, about 57% were seen once. Material: CD4+ T cells sorted from blood, obtained at week 0. Receptor source: a human donor with alopecia areata. CDR3s include the opening cysteine and the closing phenylalanine or tryptophan. A D gene is named only where the DNA matches it firmly. Some rows have no size entry. The others give once, few or many, or a class for an expanded clone.

j_gene,d_gene,abundance,v_gene,CDR3aa,CDR3nt
TRBJ2-7,TRBD1,.,TRBV10-3,CAIRGTDSYEQYF,TGTGCCATCAGGGGGACAGACTCCTACGAGCAGTACTTC
TRBJ2-3,.,.,TRBV6-5,CASQDLGGTDTQYF,TGTGCCAGCCAGGACCTAGGCGGCACAGATACGCAGTATTTT
TRBJ1-2,TRBD1,.,TRBV7-9,CASSRGGAGPYGYTF,TGTGCCAGCAGCAGAGGGGGCGCAGGCCCCTATGGCTACACCTTC
TRBJ1-4,TRBD1,.,TRBV6-5,CASSRGTGDEKLFF,TGTGCCAGCAGCCGGGGGACAGGTGATGAAAAACTGTTTTTT
TRBJ2-7,TRBD1,.,TRBV30,CAWSGYRDRGYEQYF,TGTGCCTGGAGTGGATACCGGGACAGGGGCTACGAGCAGTACTTC
TRBJ2-1,.,.,TRBV5-6,CASSLPGDSYNEQFF,TGTGCCAGCAGCTTGCCTGGAGACTCCTACAATGAGCAGTTCTTC
TRBJ2-5,TRBD1,few,TRBV29-1,CSVSRGFRETQYF,TGCAGCGTTTCCAGGGGGTTCAGGGAGACCCAGTACTTC
TRBJ2-3,.,.,TRBV5-1,CASSLDVSTDTQYF,TGCGCCAGCAGCTTGGATGTAAGCACAGATACGCAGTATTTT
TRBJ1-2,.,.,TRBV29-1,CSVTRQVPNYGYTF,TGCAGCGTTACCAGACAGGTGCCTAACTATGGCTACACCTTC
TRBJ2-7,TRBD1,once,TRBV15,CATSTLQGWEYEQYF,TGTGCCACCAGCACTTTACAGGGGTGGGAATACGAGCAGTACTTC
TRBJ2-3,.,few,TRBV28,CASTGTSTDTQYF,TGTGCCAGCACCGGGACTAGCACAGATACGCAGTATTTT
TRBJ2-7,.,once,TRBV5-4,CASSLVSRGAYEQYF,TGTGCCAGCAGCTTGGTGTCCAGGGGGGCCTACGAGCAGTACTTC
TRBJ1-5,TRBD1,.,TRBV6-5,CASSRTGEQPQHF,TGTGCCAGCAGTCGGACAGGGGAGCAGCCCCAGCATTTT
TRBJ1-3,TRBD1,.,TRBV30,CAWSSGQYPGNTIYF,TGTGCCTGGAGCTCGGGACAGTATCCTGGAAACACCATATATTTT
TRBJ2-1,TRBD2,.,TRBV9,CASSVDSGRTNEQFF,TGTGCCAGCAGCGTAGATAGCGGGAGAACGAATGAGCAGTTCTTC
TRBJ1-1,.,.,TRBV7-3,CASSLSESKGGNTEAFF,TGTGCCAGCAGCTTAAGCGAGTCTAAGGGCGGAAACACTGAAGCTTTCTTT
TRBJ1-2,.,.,TRBV10-3,CAISESAEYYGYTF,TGTGCCATCAGTGAGTCGGCGGAGTACTATGGCTACACCTTC
TRBJ2-5,TRBD1,.,TRBV5-1,CASRSGTGGQETQYF,TGCGCCAGCAGATCCGGGACAGGGGGCCAAGAGACCCAGTACTTC
TRBJ2-3,TRBD2,.,TRBV2,CASSRFGLAGGSSPANTQYF,TGTGCCAGCAGTCGATTCGGACTAGCGGGAGGGTCCTCCCCGGCAAATACGCAGTATTTT
TRBJ1-5,.,.,TRBV5-1,CASSLEGTNQPQHF,TGCGCCAGCAGCTTGGAAGGTACCAATCAGCCCCAGCATTTT
TRBJ1-5,TRBD1,.,TRBV28,CASSPTGRGQPQHF,TGTGCCAGCAGCCCGACAGGGAGAGGTCAGCCCCAGCATTTT
TRBJ2-3,.,.,TRBV2,CASSGRRTDTQYF,TGTGCCAGCAGTGGGAGGCGCACAGATACGCAGTATTTT
TRBJ1-1,.,few,TRBV7-3,CASSLARGDTEAFF,TGTGCCAGCAGCTTAGCTAGGGGGGACACTGAAGCTTTCTTT
TRBJ1-1,.,.,TRBV7-3,CASSQSMGHTEAFF,TGTGCCAGCAGCCAGTCGATGGGCCACACTGAAGCTTTCTTT
TRBJ2-6,TRBD1,few,TRBV6-6,CASSGQGASGANVLTF,TGTGCCAGCAGCGGACAGGGGGCCTCTGGGGCCAACGTCCTGACTTTC
TRBJ2-7,TRBD1,.,TRBV27,CASSPRTGGSSYEQYF,TGTGCCAGCAGTCCCCGGACAGGGGGCAGCTCCTACGAGCAGTACTTC
TRBJ2-5,.,few,TRBV11-2,CASSPGLEETQYF,TGTGCCAGCAGCCCGGGGCTCGAAGAGACCCAGTACTTC
TRBJ1-4,.,few,TRBV18,CASSPRGDIVKLFF,TGTGCCAGCTCACCACGGGGGGACATCGTAAAACTGTTTTTT
TRBJ1-2,.,.,TRBV15,CATSRDHPGEDGYTF,TGTGCCACCAGCAGAGATCACCCGGGCGAGGATGGCTACACCTTC
TRBJ2-5,TRBD1,once,TRBV5-1,CASSLEVGGAETQYF,TGCGCCAGCAGCTTGGAGGTAGGGGGCGCAGAGACCCAGTACTTC
TRBJ2-3,TRBD2,.,TRBV30,CAWKYGRAPDTQYF,TGTGCCTGGAAGTACGGGAGGGCCCCAGATACGCAGTATTTT
TRBJ2-1,TRBD2,few,TRBV7-2,CASSALAGGRNEQFF,TGTGCCAGCAGCGCGCTAGCGGGGGGGAGGAATGAGCAGTTCTTC
TRBJ1-4,TRBD1,.,TRBV19,CASSNDRDVNEKLFF,TGTGCCAGTAGTAACGACAGGGATGTTAATGAAAAACTGTTTTTT
TRBJ1-1,.,.,TRBV4-3,CASSQDPGTDTEAFF,TGCGCCAGCAGCCAAGACCCAGGGACCGACACTGAAGCTTTCTTT
TRBJ2-5,.,.,TRBV6-6,CASSRELGTQYF,TGTGCCAGCAGTAGGGAGCTGGGGACCCAGTACTTC
TRBJ2-7,.,.,TRBV2,CASSEQSYEQYF,TGTGCCAGCAGTGAACAATCCTACGAGCAGTACTTC
TRBJ1-2,.,.,TRBV11-2,CASSPTLGGLANYGYTF,TGTGCCAGCAGCCCCACCTTGGGAGGCTTGGCTAACTATGGCTACACCTTC
TRBJ1-2,TRBD1,once,TRBV6-6,CASSYSRDRGPYGYTF,TGTGCCAGCAGTTACTCGAGGGACAGGGGGCCCTATGGCTACACCTTC
TRBJ2-5,.,.,TRBV5-1,CASSLRPQETQYF,TGCGCCAGCAGCTTGAGGCCCCAAGAGACCCAGTACTTC
TRBJ1-6,.,.,TRBV13,CASSLGLFQTFGNSPLHF,TGTGCCAGCAGCTTAGGACTCTTCCAGACGTTCGGTAATTCACCCCTCCACTTT
TRBJ2-6,.,.,TRBV6-6,CASIPFSGANVLTF,TGTGCCAGCATCCCGTTCTCTGGGGCCAACGTCCTGACTTTC
TRBJ1-4,.,.,TRBV30,CAWSVQAGNSEKLFF,TGTGCCTGGAGTGTACAGGCCGGCAATAGTGAAAAACTGTTTTTT
TRBJ1-1,.,once,TRBV7-2,CASSLGQNTEAFF,TGTGCCAGCAGCTTAGGGCAGAACACTGAAGCTTTCTTT
TRBJ2-5,.,.,TRBV19,CASSIGIGETQYF,TGTGCCAGTAGTATAGGAATAGGAGAGACCCAGTACTTC
TRBJ2-5,.,.,TRBV5-1,CASSSELLAQETQYF,TGCGCCAGCAGCTCGGAGCTACTTGCCCAAGAGACCCAGTACTTC
TRBJ2-7,.,once,TRBV2,CASSQSGPPGEQYF,TGTGCCAGCAGCCAATCCGGGCCGCCGGGCGAGCAGTACTTC
TRBJ1-2,TRBD1,.,TRBV25-1,CASSPGTGGYTF,TGTGCCAGCAGTCCCGGGACAGGGGGCTACACCTTC
TRBJ2-5,TRBD2,.,TRBV6-6,CASSYGTRKETQYF,TGTGCCAGCAGTTACGGGACTAGAAAAGAGACCCAGTACTTC
TRBJ1-1,.,.,TRBV30,CAWLRMNTEAFF,TGTGCCTGGCTTCGTATGAACACTGAAGCTTTCTTT
TRBJ2-3,TRBD2,.,TRBV30,CAWSVRRTSGRTDTQYF,TGTGCCTGGAGTGTACGAAGGACTAGTGGCCGCACAGATACGCAGTATTTT
TRBJ1-1,TRBD1,.,TRBV5-1,CASSLGTGGTEAFF,TGCGCCAGCAGCTTGGGGACAGGGGGTACTGAAGCTTTCTTT
TRBJ2-1,.,.,TRBV29-1,CSVGGNEQFF,TGCAGCGTTGGAGGCAATGAGCAGTTCTTC
TRBJ2-3,.,.,TRBV5-1,CASSLKFGTQYF,TGCGCCAGCAGCTTGAAGTTTGGTACGCAGTATTTT
TRBJ2-7,.,.,TRBV19,CASSSDGTYEQYF,TGTGCCAGTAGTTCGGACGGGACCTACGAGCAGTACTTC
TRBJ2-2,.,.,TRBV28,CASSHESTGELFF,TGTGCCAGCAGTCACGAGAGTACCGGGGAGCTGTTTTTT
TRBJ2-3,.,.,TRBV7-3,CASSRTGSGTDTQYF,TGTGCCAGCAGCCGCACCGGTTCTGGCACAGATACGCAGTATTTT
TRBJ2-3,.,.,TRBV5-1,CASSLDGGKGTDTQYF,TGCGCCAGCAGCTTGGACGGGGGTAAGGGCACAGATACGCAGTATTTT
TRBJ1-4,TRBD1,.,TRBV19,CASRDRGEKLFF,TGTGCCAGTCGAGACAGGGGTGAAAAACTGTTTTTT
TRBJ2-2,TRBD1,.,TRBV29-1,CSVILSTGYTGELFF,TGCAGCGTTATACTCTCGACAGGGTACACCGGGGAGCTGTTTTTT
TRBJ2-1,TRBD2,few,TRBV5-1,CASSAASGGAREQFF,TGCGCCAGCAGCGCAGCTAGCGGGGGGGCTCGGGAGCAGTTCTTC